This is a list of T cell receptor beta chains from one sample in a study of identical twins. TCRdb reprocessed the 5' RACE reads with MiXCR, giving one entry per CDR3 protein. This sample carries about 520,000 distinct CDR3 sequences, 20% to 25% of them seen once, and the ten largest clones take about 0.99%. In addition, the sample was reused for a study of T cells expressing NK-cell markers.

The specimen sequenced was CD4+ T cells sorted from blood. The receptors stem from a woman between 18 and 29 years old in good health. The CDR3 runs from the conserved cysteine through the conserved F or W. D genes are given only for firm matches. Clone sizes are given selectively: once, few, many, or a class where the clone is expanded.

v_call	d_call	j_call	clone_size	cdr3_aa	cdr3_nt
TRBV12-5	NA	TRBJ2-3	NA	CASGLVEGNGGTDTQYF	TGTGCTAGTGGTTTGGTAGAGGGAAACGGCGGCACAGATACGCAGTATTTT
TRBV12-3/TRBV12-4	TRBD2	TRBJ2-5	NA	CASSYSGRASETQYF	TGTGCCAGTAGTTATAGCGGGAGGGCCTCAGAGACCCAGTACTTC
TRBV5-5	TRBD2	TRBJ2-5	NA	CASSAGLAGAQSQYF	TGTGCCAGCAGCGCTGGACTAGCGGGGGCTCAGAGCCAGTACTTC
TRBV6-6	NA	TRBJ2-2	NA	CASRTDMPGELFF	TGTGCCAGCAGAACGGACATGCCCGGGGAGCTGTTTTTT
TRBV5-1	NA	TRBJ2-1	NA	CASSLGLAIISSYNEQFF	TGCGCCAGCAGCTTGGGACTCGCCATTATTAGCTCCTACAATGAGCAGTTCTTC
TRBV2	NA	TRBJ1-2	few	CASSPSSYRVGGYTF	TGTGCCAGCAGTCCTTCCTCCTACAGGGTCGGGGGCTACACCTTC
TRBV6-1	NA	TRBJ2-2	NA	CASSGGRFLTMELFF	TGTGCCAGCAGTGGGGGTCGGTTCCTGACCATGGAGCTGTTTTTT
TRBV27	NA	TRBJ1-1	few	CASRNRDTEAFF	TGTGCCAGCCGGAACAGGGACACTGAAGCTTTCTTT
TRBV9	TRBD1	TRBJ2-7	few	CASSVDRWGVGQYF	TGTGCCAGCAGCGTGGACAGGTGGGGAGTAGGGCAGTACTTC
TRBV5-1	NA	TRBJ2-3	NA	CASSLGSSEPDTQYF	TGCGCCAGCAGCTTGGGCTCTAGCGAGCCAGATACGCAGTATTTT